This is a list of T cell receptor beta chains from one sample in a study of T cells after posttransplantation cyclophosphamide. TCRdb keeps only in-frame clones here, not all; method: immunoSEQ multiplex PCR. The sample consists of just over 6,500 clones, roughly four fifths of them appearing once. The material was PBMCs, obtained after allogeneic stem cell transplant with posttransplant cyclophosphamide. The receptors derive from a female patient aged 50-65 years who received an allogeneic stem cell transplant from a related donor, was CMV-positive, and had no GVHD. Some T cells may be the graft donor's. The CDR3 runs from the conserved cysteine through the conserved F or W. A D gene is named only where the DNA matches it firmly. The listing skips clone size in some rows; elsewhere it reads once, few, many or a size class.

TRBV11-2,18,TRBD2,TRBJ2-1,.,CASSLGTSGRARYNEQFF,TGTGCCAGCAGCTTAGGGACTAGCGGGAGGGCCAGATACAATGAGCAGTTCTTC
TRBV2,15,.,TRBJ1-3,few,CASILDPGAGNTIYF,TGTGCCAGCATCCTGGACCCGGGAGCTGGAAACACCATATATTTT
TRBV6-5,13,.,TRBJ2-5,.,CASTAGRQETQYF,TGTGCCAGCACAGCGGGCCGACAAGAGACCCAGTACTTC
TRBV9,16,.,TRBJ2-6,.,CASSVRSGSGANVLTF,TGTGCCAGCAGCGTAAGGTCGGGCTCTGGGGCCAACGTCCTGACTTTC
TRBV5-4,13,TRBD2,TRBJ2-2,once,CASSLSGAGELFF,TGTGCCAGCAGCTTAAGCGGGGCCGGGGAGCTGTTTTTT
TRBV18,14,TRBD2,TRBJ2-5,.,CASSPSGGLETQYF,TGTGCCAGCTCACCGTCGGGGGGGTTAGAGACCCAGTACTTC
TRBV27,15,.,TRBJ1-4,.,CASSVSGTYNEKLFF,TGTGCCAGCAGTGTTTCCGGGACTTATAATGAAAAACTGTTTTTT
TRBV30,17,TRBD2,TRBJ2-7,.,CAWSLGRLALSSYEQYF,TGTGCCTGGAGTTTGGGGAGACTAGCGCTGAGCTCCTACGAGCAGTACTTC
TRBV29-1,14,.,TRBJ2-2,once,CSVETEMNTGELFF,TGCAGCGTTGAGACGGAGATGAACACCGGGGAGCTGTTTTTT
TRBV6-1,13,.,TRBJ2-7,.,CASRSQLASEQYF,TGTGCCAGCAGATCGCAACTAGCAAGCGAGCAGTACTTC
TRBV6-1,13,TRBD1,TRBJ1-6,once,CASRDRGHSPLHF,TGTGCCAGCAGAGACAGGGGCCATTCACCCCTCCACTTT
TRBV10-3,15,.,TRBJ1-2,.,CAISESTGANYGYTF,TGTGCCATCAGTGAGTCGACGGGAGCTAACTATGGCTACACCTTC
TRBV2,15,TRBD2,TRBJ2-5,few,CASSEWPAGAETQYF,TGTGCCAGCAGTGAATGGCCAGCGGGAGCCGAGACCCAGTACTTC
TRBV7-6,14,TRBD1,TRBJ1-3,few,CASTTGGSGNTIYF,TGTGCCAGCACCACAGGGGGTTCTGGAAACACCATATATTTT
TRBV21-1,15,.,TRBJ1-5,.,CASSARTGDGQPQHF,TGTGCCAGCAGCGCTAGAACAGGGGACGGTCAGCCCCAGCATTTT
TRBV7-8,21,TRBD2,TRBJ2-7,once,CASSLKPRGDFATSGGYEQYF,TGTGCCAGCAGCTTAAAGCCCCGAGGTGATTTTGCGACTAGCGGGGGCTACGAGCAGTACTTC
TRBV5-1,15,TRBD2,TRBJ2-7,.,CASSDGRTPSYEQYF,TGCGCCAGCAGCGACGGGAGGACCCCCTCCTACGAGCAGTACTTC
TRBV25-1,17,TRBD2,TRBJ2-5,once,CASSEFFGGGVQETQYF,TGTGCCAGCAGTGAATTTTTCGGCGGGGGGGTACAAGAGACCCAGTACTTC
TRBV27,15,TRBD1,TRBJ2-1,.,CASSLWSGTGNEQFF,TGTGCCAGCAGTTTATGGTCGGGGACAGGCAATGAGCAGTTCTTC
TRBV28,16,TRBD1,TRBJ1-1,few,CATTGTGLTINTEAFF,TGTGCCACCACAGGGACAGGGCTTACTATTAACACTGAAGCTTTCTTT
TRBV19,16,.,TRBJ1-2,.,CASSSSGSSKVYGYTF,TGTGCCAGTAGTTCATCGGGATCTTCGAAGGTCTATGGCTACACCTTC
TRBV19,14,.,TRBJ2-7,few,CASSLRQDSYEQYF,TGTGCCAGTAGTCTGAGACAGGACTCCTACGAGCAGTACTTC
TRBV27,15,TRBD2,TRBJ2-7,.,CASKGLAESSYEQYF,TGTGCCAGCAAAGGACTAGCGGAGAGCTCCTACGAGCAGTACTTC
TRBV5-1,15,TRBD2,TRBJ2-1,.,CASSAGSGAYNEQFF,TGCGCCAGCAGCGCCGGTAGCGGGGCATACAATGAGCAGTTCTTC
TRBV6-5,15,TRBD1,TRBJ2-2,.,CASSPDRVDTGELFF,TGTGCCAGCTCCCCGGACAGGGTGGACACCGGGGAGCTGTTTTTT
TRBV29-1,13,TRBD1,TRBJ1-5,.,CSTAGGSNQPQHF,TGCAGCACAGCAGGGGGAAGCAATCAGCCCCAGCATTTT
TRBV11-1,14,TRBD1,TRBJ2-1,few,CASSRGQGEGEQFF,TGTGCCAGCAGCAGGGGACAGGGAGAAGGCGAGCAGTTCTTC
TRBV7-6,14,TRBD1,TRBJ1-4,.,CASSKGQLYEKLFF,TGTGCCAGCAGCAAGGGACAGTTGTATGAAAAACTGTTTTTT
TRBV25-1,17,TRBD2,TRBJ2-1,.,CASSESGGAGHYNEQFF,TGTGCCAGCAGTGAGTCCGGGGGGGCCGGTCACTACAATGAGCAGTTCTTC
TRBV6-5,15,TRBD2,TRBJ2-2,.,CASSAGLAYTGELFF,TGTGCCAGCAGTGCCGGACTAGCCTACACCGGGGAGCTGTTTTTT
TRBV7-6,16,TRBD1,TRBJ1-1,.,CASSPVQGEWNTEAFF,TGTGCCAGCAGCCCCGTACAGGGGGAATGGAACACTGAAGCTTTCTTT
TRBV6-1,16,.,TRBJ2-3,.,CASSEAHGGDRDTQYF,TGTGCCAGCAGTGAAGCGCATGGGGGGGACAGGGATACGCAGTATTTT
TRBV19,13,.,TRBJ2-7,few,CASRRQGYDEQYF,TGTGCCAGTAGAAGGCAGGGATACGACGAGCAGTACTTC
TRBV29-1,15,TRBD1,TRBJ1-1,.,CSVGGNRGDVRAAFF,TGCAGCGTTGGTGGGAACAGGGGCGACGTTAGGGCAGCTTTCTTT
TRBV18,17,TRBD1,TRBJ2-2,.,CASSPVQGGVGTGELFF,TGTGCCAGCTCACCCGTTCAAGGGGGCGTGGGCACCGGGGAGCTGTTTTTT
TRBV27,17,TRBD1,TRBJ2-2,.,CASTSGQGEANTGELFF,TGTGCCAGCACCTCGGGACAGGGTGAGGCGAACACCGGGGAGCTGTTTTTT